The next 13 T cell receptor beta chains were all read from a single sample in a study of cytomegalovirus exposure and HLA in healthy donors (dated by TCRdb to about 2017). The library was built by means of the immunoSEQ multiplex PCR assay. The multiplex PCR relied on a mix of 60 forward primers for TCR Vbeta segments and 13 reverse primers for TCR Jbeta segments. The immuneACCESS repertoire file appears here via TCRdb, limited to in-frame rearrangements. These files lack a portion of the clones; in checked studies, under half of the deficit traces to unresolved V genes, and the cause of the others is not known. The sample table contains roughly 48,000 clones; only one count was recorded for 65% to 85% of them. The ten biggest clones cover under 3% of the sample. Sequences were obtained from PBMCs. Receptor source: a man between 18 and 35 years old in good health and CMV-seronegative.

CDR3 sequence: CASSLPGADTQYF. CDR3 bases: TGTGCCAGCAGCCTTCCGGGAGCAGATACGCAGTATTTT. V usage is TRBV25-1 and J usage is TRBJ2-3; D might be TRBD2 (6 bases). This CDR3 spans 13 amino acids. Germline lookup yields CDR1 MGHDK and CDR2 SYGVNS. Trimming left V 6 bases short and J 4 bases short, with 11 bases between.

This chain uses TRBV7-2 with TRBJ1-5; no reliable D call. The CDR3 is made up of 15 amino acids. Trimming removed 5 bases from V and 0 bases from J, with 11 bases in between. CDR1 SGHTA and CDR2 FQGNSA come from the germline V gene. The CDR3 DNA sequence: TGTGCCAGCAGCCCAGGCGGGGTTAGCAATCAGCCCCAGCATTTT. Protein: CASSPGGVSNQPQHF.

The chain is built from TRBV30 and TRBJ2-3; 8 bases line up with TRBD2. The CDR3 runs to 16 residues. Germline CDR1 reads GTSNPN; CDR2 reads SVGIG (reference sequence). V was pared by 4 bases and J by 2 bases, with 11 bases of the junction left unmatched. The DNA for the CDR3 is TGTGCCTGGATCAACATCCTAGCGGGCAACACAGATACGCAGTATTTT. Translated: CAWINILAGNTDTQYF.

The V call is TRBV2, the J call TRBJ1-1; D possibly corresponds to TRBD1 (5 bases). Germline CDR1 reads SNHLY; CDR2 reads FYNNEI. This CDR3 region has 14 residues. Trimming pared 9 bases from V and 1 base from J, leaving 15 bases between. The CDR3 coding sequence is TGTGCCAGAAAGGGGCGAACAGAGAACACTGAAGCTTTCTTT. Translation: CARKGRTENTEAFF. The whole variable domain, remainder taken from reference TRBV2 and TRBJ1-1, is EPEVTQTPSHQVTQMGQEVILRCVPISNHLYFYWYRQILGQKVEFLVSFYNNEISEKSEIFDDQFSVERPDGSNFTLKIRSTKLEDSAMYFCARKGRTENTEAFFGQGTRLTVV.

A few counts support this clone. This specimen includes other DNA sequences encoding the same CDR3. The chain is built from TRBV10-3 and TRBJ2-7; 9 bases map to TRBD1. Germline loops: CDR1 ENHRY, CDR2 SYGVKD. The CDR3 consists of 15 residues. Germline trimming cut 0 bases from V and 1 base from J; bases unmatched to any gene: 1. CDR3 in amino acids: CAISESGQGSYEQYF. The CDR3 DNA reads TGTGCCATCAGTGAGTCCGGACAGGGGTCCTACGAGCAGTACTTC.

The V gene is TRBV7-2, the J gene TRBJ1-2, with D perhaps matching TRBD1 (6 bases). The V gene lost 5 bases and the J gene lost 4 bases, with 11 bases spanning the gap. Per the germline V gene, CDR1 is SGHTA and CDR2 is FQGNSA. The CDR3 is 13 residues long. CDR3 DNA: TGTGCCAGCAGCCCCGACAGGATCTATGGCTACACCTTC. Residues: CASSPDRIYGYTF.

This sequence joins TRBV6-1 and TRBJ1-2; 7 bases line up with TRBD1. Trimming took 4 bases from V and 4 from J; bases not matched to a gene: 6. CDR3 size: 14 residues. Germline CDR1 is MNHNS and CDR2 is SASEGT. CDR3 DNA: TGTGCCAGCAGTGGAACAGGGGCGGGCTATGGCTACACCTTC. Its translation: CASSGTGAGYGYTF.

The chain has TRBV18 and TRBJ1-1; possibly TRBD1 for D (5 bases). The ends were cut back, 4 bases at V and 5 bases at J, with 14 bases in the middle. The CDR3 is made up of 14 amino acids. The V gene's germline CDR1 is KGHSH and CDR2 LQKENI. CDR3 region: CASSLAGTGTEAFF. CDR3 sequence (DNA): TGTGCCAGCTCACTAGCCGGGACTGGGACTGAAGCTTTCTTT. The variable domain in full, completed from reference TRBV18 and TRBJ1-1, reads NAGVMQNPRHLVRRRGQEARLRCSPMKGHSHVYWYRQLPEEGLKFMVYLQKENIIDESGMPKERFSAEFPKEGPSILRIQQVVRGDSAAYFCASSLAGTGTEAFFGQGTRLTVV.

The genes are TRBV29-1 and TRBJ2-3; 8 bases map to TRBD1. There are 17 residues in the CDR3. CDR1 is SQVTM and CDR2 is ANQGSEA in the germline V gene. The junction had 10 bases not matched to a gene; V was cut back by 2 bases and J by 0 bases. The DNA for the CDR3 is TGCAGCGTTGAAAGCCCCCCCAGGGGGCGAAGCACAGATACGCAGTATTTT. Translation: CSVESPPRGRSTDTQYF.

The chain carries TRBV28 and TRBJ1-5; possible D gene TRBD1, 5 bases. CDR3 length equals 15 residues. Germline lookup yields CDR1 MDHEN and CDR2 SYDVKM. Between the trimmed V and J ends, which lost 5 bases and 9 bases, there was a span of 20 bases. The CDR3 here is CASSPRDGRGRPQHF. The CDR3 nucleotides are TGTGCCAGCAGTCCTCGGGACGGACGGGGGAGGCCCCAGCATTTT.

Concerning this clone itself: A read error may account for a junction end that differs from germline. The rearrangement uses TRBV4-2 and TRBJ2-1; D gene uncertain. The CDR3 has 17 residues. Per germline, CDR1 LGHNA and CDR2 YNFKEQ. CDR3 loop: CASSQDRGWKSYNGQFF. The CDR3 DNA sequence: TGTGCCAGCAGCCAAGATCGCGGCTGGAAGTCCTACAATGGGCAGTTCTTC.

This chain connects TRBV5-4 to TRBJ2-3; 9 nucleotides line up with TRBD2. This CDR3 region has 17 residues. CDR1 and CDR2 (germline): SGHNT, YYREEE (reference sequence). The V segment lost 0 bases and the J segment 4 bases; nucleotides outside the gene matches: 9. As DNA, the CDR3 is TGTGCCAGCAGCTTGGCTGGTAGCGGGAGAGGAGCAGATACGCAGTATTTT. The encoded protein is CASSLAGSGRGADTQYF.

The chain uses TRBV6-5 and TRBJ1-5, with a weak D call TRBD1 (5 bases). This CDR3 has 15 residues. Germline CDR1 is MNHEY and CDR2 is SVGAGI. The germline V and J ends were trimmed by 7 bases and 5 bases, with 18 bases remaining between them. DNA of the CDR3: TGTGCCAGCACCTCCCGGCCGGGAGGGGATCAGCCCCAGCATTTT. Translating it yields CASTSRPGGDQPQHF.